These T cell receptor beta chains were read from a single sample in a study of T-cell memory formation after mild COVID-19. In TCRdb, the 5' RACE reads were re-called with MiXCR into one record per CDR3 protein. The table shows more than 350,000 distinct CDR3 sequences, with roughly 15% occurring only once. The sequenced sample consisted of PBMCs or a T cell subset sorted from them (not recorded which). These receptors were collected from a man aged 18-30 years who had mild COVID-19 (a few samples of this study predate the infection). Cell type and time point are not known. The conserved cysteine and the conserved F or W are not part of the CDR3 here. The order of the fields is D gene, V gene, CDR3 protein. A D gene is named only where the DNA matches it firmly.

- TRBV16 ASSQFQQQF
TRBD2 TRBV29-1 SGNGIRGGADTQY
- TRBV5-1 ASINTGTGELF
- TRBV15 ATSPGKGTPAYNEQF
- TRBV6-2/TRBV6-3 ASSYSSGEKKETQY
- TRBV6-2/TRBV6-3 ASSGGSPTEETQY
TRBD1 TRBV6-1 ASSERDRGSRDQPQH
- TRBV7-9 ASSLSETSTDTQY
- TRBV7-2 ASSLSAALGGETQY
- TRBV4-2 ASSHGTASYEQY
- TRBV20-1 SDAGRTEAF
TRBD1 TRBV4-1 ASSQEGQGLLRGYT
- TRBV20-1 SAPESSSQAF
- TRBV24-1 ATSSRGPRESEQF
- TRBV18 ASSPLYSNQPQH
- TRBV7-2 ASSRLGGAVTDTQY
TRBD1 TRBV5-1 ASSAGQGGPANYGYT
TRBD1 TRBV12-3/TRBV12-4 ASSYAGTDGYT
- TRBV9 ASSVDPGTYEKLF
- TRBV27 ASSFSLGGAYLH
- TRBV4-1 ASSQDQHVNTEAF
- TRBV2 ASSLDHPRPQH
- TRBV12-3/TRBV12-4 ASSLWQLGVWDTQY
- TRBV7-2 ASSLDSWGSPLH
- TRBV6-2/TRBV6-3 ASILSLVTGTDTQY
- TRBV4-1 ASSQAAGEGYEQY
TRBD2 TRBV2 ASSGGSGGSYNEQF
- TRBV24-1 ATSDAGVVNEQF
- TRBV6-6 ASSGPRGDLYGYT
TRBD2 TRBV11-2 ASSFAGTRGDTQY
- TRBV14 ASSPWGRSAYNEQF
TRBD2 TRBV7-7 ASSLGLAGTGETQY
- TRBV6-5 ASSMRGQPQH
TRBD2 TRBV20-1 SARRLAGENIQY
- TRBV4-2 ASSHQNTEAF
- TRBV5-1 ASSQGRERVTDTQY
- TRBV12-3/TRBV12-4 ASHRNPNTEAF
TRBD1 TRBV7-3 ASSRDRGYEQY
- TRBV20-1 SARVGEKLF
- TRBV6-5 ATIRGPQGEAF
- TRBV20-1 SARDPQGLYEQY
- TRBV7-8 ASSLGGLLGGRDYGYT
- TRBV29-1 SALSHASTDTQY
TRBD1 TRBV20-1 SAGGQSAYEQY
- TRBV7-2 ASSLKAGPRVPLH
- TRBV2 ASRRQGNQPQH
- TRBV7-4 ASSSWTLFNTEAF
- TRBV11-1 ASSIFLLNTGELF
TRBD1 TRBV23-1 ANRTGSSYNSPLH
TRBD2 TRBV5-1 ASSLAGLAGVNEQY
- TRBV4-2 ASSQGEGEDTQY
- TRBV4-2 ASSRHSDSTDTQY
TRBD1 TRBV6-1 ASRVQGNNEAF
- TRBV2 ASIKPGGEPYGYT
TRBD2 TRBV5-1 ASRPGLAVYNEQF
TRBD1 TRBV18 ASSLTSPGQGNEQF
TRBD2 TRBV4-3 ASSQEGSGGTDTQY